These 20 T cell receptor beta chains were sequenced from one sample in a study of T cell repertoires in cytomegalovirus infection. MiXCR, run by TCRdb on the reads, gives a single entry per CDR3 protein. The data contain about 890,000 distinct CDR3 sequences, around a third of them singletons. No cognate antigen is known for these TCRs. The specimen was cultured CD8+ T cells from PBMCs, collected from culture after CMV antigen stimulation. The source of these receptors is a human donor in good health (CMV status not recorded). Some clones in this sample may be carry-over from other donors' samples.

The table lists this clonotype with a few counts. The genes are TRBV18 and TRBJ1-1, with D unclear. The germline V gene encodes CDR1 KGHSH and CDR2 LQKENI. V lost 2 bases and J lost 1, with 14 bases in between. The CDR3 consists of 16 residues. DNA of the CDR3: TGTGCCAGCTCACCAATTATTCTCCGAGGGAACACTGAAGCTTTCTTT. Its translation: CASSPIILRGNTEAFF.

The V call is TRBV5-1, the J call TRBJ2-7; 11 nucleotides align to TRBD1. Looked up from germline, CDR1 is SGHRS and CDR2 is YFSETQ. Trimming removed 0 bases from V and 4 bases from J; junction bases left unmatched: 3. The CDR3 is 15 residues long. This CDR3 is CASSLGTGGGYEQYF. The CDR3 region has the DNA TGCGCCAGCAGCTTGGGGACAGGGGGCGGTTACGAGCAGTACTTC.

This clonotype has more than one count but fewer than ten. The J gene is TRBJ1-5, the V gene TRBV24-1; D ambiguous. This CDR3 contains 12 residues. Per germline, CDR1 KGHDR and CDR2 SFDVKD. The V and J ends lost 5 bases and 9 bases respectively, with 10 bases between them. CDR3 sequence (DNA): TGTGCCACCAGTGGGAGGACGGGGCCCCAGCATTTT. Translated, it gives CATSGRTGPQHF.

This clonotype was counted only a few times. This chain links TRBV11-2 with TRBJ1-1; D remains unclear. This CDR3 comprises 12 residues. The V gene lost 5 bases and the J gene lost 7 bases, with 11 bases spanning the gap. Germline assignment: CDR1 SGHAT and CDR2 FQNNGV. In DNA form, the CDR3 reads TGTGCCAGCAGCCCCGGTCCGCATGAAGCTTTCTTT. This sequence encodes CASSPGPHEAFF.

This clonotype was seen a few times. The V gene is TRBV6-1, the J gene TRBJ2-4, with 10 bases fitting TRBD1. CDR3 length equals 14 residues. Germline V gene lookup returns CDR1 MNHNS and CDR2 SASEGT. Trimming cost V 4 bases and J 9 bases; bases outside gene matches: 6. CDR3 DNA: TGTGCCAGCAGTGGGGGACAGGGGTTGGGCATTCAGTACTTC. It specifies CASSGGQGLGIQYF.

This clonotype was counted a few times. J is TRBJ1-5 and V is TRBV20-1; TRBD1 aligns across 7 bases. V gave up 5 bases and J gave up 1 base; unmatched junction bases: 8. Germline loops: CDR1 DFQATT, CDR2 SNEGSKA (reference sequence). The CDR3 has 15 amino acids. This chain's CDR3 is CSALTGEASNQPQHF. CDR3 sequence (DNA): TGCAGTGCTCTTACAGGGGAGGCGAGCAATCAGCCCCAGCATTTT.

The chain carries TRBV7-2 and TRBJ2-1; 8 bases line up with TRBD2. CDR3 size: 13 residues. Germline V gene data show CDR1 as SGHTA and CDR2 as FQGNSA. With 5 bases clipped from V and 9 bases from J, the junction kept 6 bases outside the gene matches. The CDR3 loop reads CASSLGLVFEQFF. The CDR3 DNA reads TGTGCCAGCAGCCTGGGACTAGTCTTTGAGCAGTTCTTC.

In this sample, this clonotype turned up once. At one of its ends the junction is not consistent with the germline gene, which may arise from a read error. This chain links TRBV5-3 with TRBJ1-2; 7 bases are a match to TRBD1. TRBV5-3 belongs to the ORF category, with a function that is uncertain. CDR3 length: 15 residues. The CDR3 DNA reads TGTGCCAGCAGCTCCCAAGGACAGGTGGATGATGGCTACACCTTC. Its translation: CASSSQGQVDDGYTF.

The rearrangement uses TRBV6-5 and TRBJ1-6, with 7 bases identical to TRBD1. Trimming took 6 bases from V and 13 from J; bases not matched to a gene: 9. Germline CDR1 MNHEY, CDR2 SVGAGI. The CDR3 is 13 residues long. The CDR3 protein is CASSPDRKRPLHF. CDR3 in DNA: TGTGCCAGCAGCCCGGACAGGAAAAGGCCCCTCCACTTT.

J is TRBJ2-1 and V is TRBV4-1; 9 bases align to TRBD2. Germline CDR1 is MGHRA and CDR2 is YSYEKL. The CDR3 has 17 amino acids. V dropped 4 bases and J dropped 7; count of bases not matched to a gene: 14. The CDR3 DNA follows: TGCGCCAGCAGCCCCTCGGGGGGCGGGGGGGCGAGTAATGAGCAGTTCTTC. It codes for CASSPSGGGGASNEQFF.

In this sample, this clonotype turned up a few times. The V gene is TRBV27, the J gene TRBJ2-2; 7 positions match TRBD1. The CDR3 covers 19 residues. V trimming: 2 bases; J trimming: 1 base; junction bases outside the gene matches: 13. Germline loops: CDR1 MNHEY, CDR2 SMNVEV (reference sequence). The CDR3 DNA sequence: TGTGCCAGCAGTTTAGAACTCGAGCAGGGGGAGTTGAACACCGGGGAGCTGTTTTTT. Protein sequence: CASSLELEQGELNTGELFF.

Only a few counts were recorded for this clonotype. The J gene is TRBJ2-1, the V gene TRBV24-1; D is uncertain. Germline loops: CDR1 KGHDR, CDR2 SFDVKD. The CDR3 has 13 amino acids. Between the trimmed V and J ends, which lost 4 bases and 5 bases, there was a span of 8 bases. The CDR3, as DNA: TGTGCCACCAGTGACGATACGCACAATGAGCAGTTCTTC. Protein sequence: CATSDDTHNEQFF.

CDR3 in DNA: TGTGCCAGCCAAGACCTGTTAAGGGACGGCACTAACTATGGCTACACCTTC. It translates to CASQDLLRDGTNYGYTF. V usage is TRBV6-6 and J usage is TRBJ1-2; D may be TRBD1 (5 bases). The V gene lost 8 bases and the J gene lost 0 bases, with 22 bases spanning the gap. This CDR3 is built from 17 residues. The germline CDR1 and CDR2 sequences are MNHNY and SVGAGI (reference sequence).

This clonotype was observed a few times. The chain employs TRBV7-2 and TRBJ2-2; TRBD2 matches 7 bases. The CDR3 spans 17 residues. The germline V gene has CDR1 SGHTA and CDR2 FQGNSA. Losses at the gene ends were 2 bases for V and 4 bases for J; bases not matched to a gene: 10. The CDR3 region is CASSLSGGIAGTGELFF. The DNA of the CDR3 is TGTGCCAGCAGCTTAAGCGGCGGAATAGCGGGCACCGGGGAGCTGTTTTTT.

CDR3 coding DNA: TGCGCCAGCAGCCTCAGTATGCAACAGGCCAATTCACCCCTCCACTTT. This encodes CASSLSMQQANSPLHF. The chain couples TRBV4-1 to TRBJ1-6; D is possibly TRBD1 (5 bases). Trimming removed 4 bases from V and 7 bases from J, with 17 bases in between. The CDR3 consists of 16 residues. Per germline, CDR1 MGHRA and CDR2 YSYEKL.

The sample holds a few counts of this clonotype. The chain joins TRBV6-6 to TRBJ1-5, with 9 bases fitting TRBD1. V was clipped by 5 bases and J by 6 bases; unmatched bases: 8. Germline CDR1 MNHNY, CDR2 SVGAGI (reference sequence). This CDR3 has 15 amino acids. Written as DNA, the CDR3 is TGTGCCAGCAGTGATCGGGACAGGGATGGTCAGCCCCAGCATTTT. It yields the protein CASSDRDRDGQPQHF.

This clonotype was observed a single time. The genes are TRBV3-1 and TRBJ2-1; D gene uncertain. The ends were cut back, 0 bases at V and 3 bases at J, with 12 bases in the middle. Germline loops: CDR1 LGHDT, CDR2 YNNKEL (reference sequence). CDR3 length equals 16 residues. The CDR3 DNA reads as TGTGCCAGCAGCCAAGATGAAACTACCTACTACAATGAGCAGTTCTTC. It codes for CASSQDETTYYNEQFF.

The chain is built from TRBV7-4 and TRBJ1-6; a weak D match, TRBD1 (6 bases). V lost 6 bases and J 12 bases, leaving 15 bases between the germline ends. The CDR3 runs to 13 residues. Germline assignment: CDR1 SGHVT and CDR2 SQSDAQ. CDR3 residues: CASSRGPRGPLHF. CDR3 nucleotide sequence: TGTGCCAGCAGTCGGGGGCCCCGGGGACCCCTCCACTTT.

This clonotype appeared many times. The V gene is TRBV7-2, the J gene TRBJ2-5, with TRBD2 as a possible D gene (6 bases). Germline V gene data show CDR1 as SGHTA and CDR2 as FQGNSA. V shed 5 bases and J shed 4 bases, with 17 bases lying between them. This CDR3 has 15 residues. This chain's CDR3 is CASSRGRYLGETQYF. Written as DNA, the CDR3 is TGTGCCAGCAGCCGGGGGAGGTATTTAGGAGAGACCCAGTACTTC.

The genes are TRBV7-9 and TRBJ2-2, with 7 nucleotides matching TRBD1. The CDR3 extends over 16 amino acids. Looked up from germline, CDR1 is SEHNR and CDR2 is FQNEAQ (reference sequence). The V gene end was trimmed by 3 bases and the J gene end by 4 bases; junction bases not matched to a gene: 8. This chain's CDR3 is CASSFPLDRATGELFF. The CDR3 nucleotides are TGTGCCAGCAGCTTTCCCCTCGACAGGGCCACCGGGGAGCTGTTTTTT.